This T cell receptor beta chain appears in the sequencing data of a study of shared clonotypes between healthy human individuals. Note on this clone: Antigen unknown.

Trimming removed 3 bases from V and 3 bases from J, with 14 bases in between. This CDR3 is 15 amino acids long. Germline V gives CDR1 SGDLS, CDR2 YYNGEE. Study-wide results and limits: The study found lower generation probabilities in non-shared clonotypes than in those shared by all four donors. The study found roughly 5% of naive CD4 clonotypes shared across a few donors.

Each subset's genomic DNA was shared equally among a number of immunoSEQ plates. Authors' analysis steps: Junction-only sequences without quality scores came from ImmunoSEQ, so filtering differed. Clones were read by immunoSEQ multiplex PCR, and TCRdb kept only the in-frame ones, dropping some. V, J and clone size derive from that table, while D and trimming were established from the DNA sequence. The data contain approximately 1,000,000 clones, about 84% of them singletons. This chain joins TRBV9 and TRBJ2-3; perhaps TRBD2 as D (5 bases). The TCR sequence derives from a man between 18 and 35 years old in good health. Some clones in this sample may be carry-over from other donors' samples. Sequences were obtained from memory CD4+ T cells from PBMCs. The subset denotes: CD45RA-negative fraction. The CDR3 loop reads CASSGRADETDTQYF. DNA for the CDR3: TGTGCCAGCAGCGGAAGAGCGGACGAAACAGATACGCAGTATTTT.